The 19 T cell receptor beta chains below were found in one sample sequenced in a study of PD-L1 blockade in urothelial cancer. Sequencing was performed with immunoSEQ multiplex PCR; in TCRdb, only in-frame clones are kept and a portion is missing. The sample gives around 66,000 clones, roughly 86% of which show up once; approximately 10% is in the top ten. The sample's time point: peripheral blood 6 weeks after treatment start. This specimen consisted of PBMCs, obtained around atezolizumab (anti-PD-L1) treatment. The source is a man between 60 and 75 years old with urothelial cancer.

This clone was counted a few times. CDR3 nucleotides: TGTGCCAGCAAGACAGGGATTGGAAACACCATATATTTT. It codes for CASKTGIGNTIYF. V is TRBV2 and J is TRBJ1-3, with 7 bases fitting TRBD1. V dropped 7 bases and J dropped 3; count of bases not matched to a gene: 3. CDR3 length: 13 amino acids. Germline V gene sequence: CDR1 SNHLY, CDR2 FYNNEI.

This clone came up once. The chain recombines TRBV5-1 with TRBJ2-1; D gene ambiguous. The CDR3 consists of 12 residues. The V end lost 0 bases, the J end lost 4 bases, and 2 bases lay between the germline ends. CDR1 is SGHRS, CDR2 YFSETQ, per germline. CDR3 region: CASSLAYNEQFF. CDR3 coding DNA: TGCGCCAGCAGCTTGGCTTACAATGAGCAGTTCTTC.

V and J are TRBV29-1 and TRBJ1-1, with D unclear. Looked up from germline, CDR1 is SQVTM and CDR2 is ANQGSEA. CDR3 length equals 13 residues. V was cut by 7 bases and J by 4 bases, with 16 bases left in between. CDR3 coding DNA: TGCAGCGCCGCCGGGAGGGTGCGCACTGAAGCTTTCTTT. Translating it yields CSAAGRVRTEAFF.

This chain links TRBV4-3 with TRBJ2-1; 7 bases agree with TRBD2. The CDR3 runs to 16 residues. V was clipped by 4 bases and J by 6 bases; unmatched bases: 12. The V gene's germline CDR1 is LGHNA and CDR2 YSLEER. The CDR3 protein is CASSLLGAGEGNEQFF. The CDR3 nucleotides read TGCGCCAGCAGCCTCCTAGGGGCGGGAGAAGGCAATGAGCAGTTCTTC.

The chain carries TRBV5-4 and TRBJ2-1, with D perhaps TRBD1 (6 bases). CDR3 length: 20 amino acids. V lost 1 base and J 4 bases, leaving 27 bases between the germline ends. Germline CDR1 and CDR2: SGHNT and YYREEE (reference sequence). The CDR3 DNA reads as TGTGCCAGCAGCTTGCCAGGGGCCCGTAGGGTCGAACTTTCATACAATGAGCAGTTCTTC. Its translation is CASSLPGARRVELSYNEQFF. The variable domain in full, with the rest retrieved from reference TRBV5-4 and TRBJ2-1, is ETGVTQSPTHLIKTRGQQVTLRCSSQSGHNTVSWYQQALGQGPQFIFQYYREEENGRGNFPPRFSGLQFPNYSSELNVNALELDDSALYLCASSLPGARRVELSYNEQFFGPGTRLTVL.

This sequence joins TRBV27 and TRBJ2-7; TRBD1 aligns across 7 bases. CDR1 and CDR2 (germline): MNHEY, SMNVEV (reference sequence). With 0 bases clipped from V and 4 bases from J, the junction kept 3 bases outside the gene matches. The CDR3 covers 14 residues. DNA for the CDR3: TGTGCCAGCAGTTTATCGGGACAGCGTTACGAGCAGTACTTC. Its protein is CASSLSGQRYEQYF.

The chain uses TRBV28 and TRBJ1-1; unclear D gene. CDR1 and CDR2 (germline): MDHEN, SYDVKM. The CDR3 loop spans 13 amino acids. With 10 bases removed from V and 3 bases from J, the gap between germline ends came to 15 bases. CDR3 sequence reads: CATGSGGYTEAFF. The CDR3 nucleotides are TGTGCCACTGGCTCCGGCGGCTACACTGAAGCTTTCTTT.

In this sample, this clone turned up once. The chain combines TRBV18 with TRBJ2-7, with 7 nucleotides matching TRBD1. CDR3 length: 14 amino acids. J was trimmed by 6 bases and V by 3 bases; bases with no gene match: 8. Germline CDR1 KGHSH, CDR2 LQKENI. CDR3 amino acids: CASSPGQNIIEQYF. The DNA of the CDR3 is TGTGCCAGCTCACCGGGACAGAATATTATCGAGCAGTACTTC.

This rearrangement joins TRBV14 to TRBJ1-4, with unresolved D. The ends were cut back, 6 bases at V and 8 bases at J, with 19 bases in the middle. Germline V lookup: CDR1 SGHDN, CDR2 FVKESK. This CDR3 spans 15 amino acids. The CDR3: CASRAYGSKREKLFF. The CDR3 nucleotides are TGTGCCAGCAGGGCCTATGGGTCTAAGCGGGAAAAACTGTTTTTT.

The chain has TRBV30 and TRBJ2-3; a possible D gene is TRBD2 (6 bases). In germline, CDR1 is GTSNPN, CDR2 SVGIG (reference sequence). This CDR3 comprises 12 residues. The germline V and J ends were trimmed by 8 bases and 14 bases, with 23 bases remaining between them. The DNA of the CDR3 is TGTGCCGGCACCAACGGGGGTCCAAATGCGTATTTT. Its translation is CAGTNGGPNAYF.

In nucleotides, the CDR3 is TGTGCCAGCAGCTCCCGGGGGTCTGGGAGGGGTGAGCAGTACTTC. Its protein is CASSSRGSGRGEQYF. V usage is TRBV7-9 and J usage is TRBJ2-7; 7 bases agree with TRBD2. The CDR3 runs to 15 residues. V lost 4 bases, J lost 7 bases, and 13 bases stayed unmatched. The V gene's germline CDR1 is SEHNR and CDR2 FQNEAQ (reference sequence).

The chain combines TRBV7-9 with TRBJ2-2, with 9 positions matching TRBD2. The V gene's germline CDR1 is SEHNR and CDR2 FQNEAQ (reference sequence). V lost 1 base and J lost 4; bases outside the gene matches: 7. This CDR3 comprises 17 residues. The CDR3 sequence: CASSLVSSGAGTGELFF. CDR3 sequence (DNA): TGTGCCAGCAGCTTAGTTTCTAGCGGGGCTGGCACCGGGGAGCTGTTTTTT. Full variable domain (outside the CDR3, taken from reference TRBV7-9 and TRBJ2-2): DTGVSQNPRHKITKRGQNVTFRCDPISEHNRLYWYRQTLGQGPEFLTYFQNEAQLEKSRLLSDRFSAERPKGSFSTLEIQRTEQGDSAMYLCASSLVSSGAGTGELFFGEGSRLTVL.

The chain links TRBV27 to TRBJ2-3; 8 bases match TRBD1. V lost 8 bases and J lost 9; bases outside the gene matches: 13. The germline V gene encodes CDR1 MNHEY and CDR2 SMNVEV (reference sequence). This CDR3 is built from 14 residues. The CDR3 nucleotides are TGTGCCAGCGGAAGACAGGGGCTAGACTGGACGCAGTATTTT. It encodes CASGRQGLDWTQYF.

The chain uses TRBV11-2 and TRBJ2-2; 11 bases align to TRBD1. Germline V lookup: CDR1 SGHAT, CDR2 FQNNGV. V lost 3 bases, J lost 4 bases, and 10 bases stayed unmatched. The CDR3 spans 18 residues. Here the CDR3 DNA reads TGTGCCAGCAGCTTCAGGGACAGGGGGTTCAGGGGCACCGGGGAGCTGTTTTTT. Its translation is CASSFRDRGFRGTGELFF.

The chain uses TRBV10-1 and TRBJ2-7; 11 positions match TRBD1. The CDR3 totals 14 residues. The V gene's germline CDR1 is WNHNN and CDR2 SYGVQD (reference sequence). The ends lost 4 bases at V and 6 bases at J; junction bases unmatched: 5. CDR3 residues: CASSAGQGAAEQYF. CDR3 in DNA: TGCGCCAGCAGTGCTGGACAGGGGGCTGCCGAGCAGTACTTC.

The chain joins TRBV11-2 to TRBJ2-3, with D hard to call. The germline gives CDR1 SGHAT, CDR2 FQNNGV. This CDR3 comprises 16 residues. V gave up 5 bases and J gave up 0 bases, with 15 bases separating them. This chain's CDR3 is CASSRAFADSTDTQYF. CDR3 nucleotide sequence: TGTGCCAGCAGCCGCGCCTTTGCGGATAGCACAGATACGCAGTATTTT.

The rearrangement joins TRBV9 to TRBJ1-4; D might be TRBD1 (6 bases). The germline V and J ends were trimmed by 3 bases and 7 bases, with 13 bases remaining between them. The CDR3 loop spans 14 amino acids. The germline CDR1 and CDR2 sequences are SGDLS and YYNGEE. Here the CDR3 reads CASSGTAFGEKLFF. The CDR3 nucleotides are TGTGCCAGCAGCGGGACAGCGTTCGGTGAAAAACTGTTTTTT.

The gene calls are TRBV2 and TRBJ2-4; 9 nucleotides line up with TRBD1. The CDR3 covers 13 residues. In germline, CDR1 is SNHLY, CDR2 FYNNEI. V gave up 8 bases and J gave up 8 bases; unmatched junction bases: 7. CDR3 coding DNA: TGTGCCAGCGTCCCCGACAGGGGGTACATTCAGTACTTC. It translates to CASVPDRGYIQYF.

The J gene is TRBJ2-3, the V gene TRBV11-2, with 13 bases aligning to TRBD2. Germline V gives CDR1 SGHAT, CDR2 FQNNGV. Losses at the gene ends were 5 bases for V and 1 base for J; bases not matched to a gene: 9. The CDR3 has 18 residues. The DNA for the CDR3 is TGTGCCAGCAGCGGGCGCGGGGGACTAGCGGGGCGCACAGATACGCAGTATTTT. Its translation is CASSGRGGLAGRTDTQYF.